The rows below give T cell receptor beta chains drawn from one sample of a study of blood T cell repertoires in COVID-19. Only in-frame clones appear in the TCRdb table, and some are missing; sequencing was by immunoSEQ multiplex PCR. The repertoire consists of around 94,000 clones, with more than 85% occurring once and the leading ten covering about 3.9%. Sequenced sample: peripheral blood. All receptors derive from a man between 18 and 35 years old with acute or convalescent COVID-19. Each CDR3 is given with its conserved first and last residue. Fields, in order: D gene, clone size, J gene, V gene, CDR3 protein, CDR3 DNA. A D gene is named only where the DNA matches it firmly. Clone size appears in some rows only: once, few, many, or a class for an expanded clone.

. . TRBJ1-4 TRBV19 CASSVQSSTLFNEKLFF TGTGCCAGTAGTGTCCAGAGCTCCACACTATTTAATGAAAAACTGTTTTTT
. . TRBJ2-7 TRBV7-9 CASSLETGIYEQYF TGTGCCAGCAGCTTAGAAACAGGGATCTACGAGCAGTACTTC
. once TRBJ2-5 TRBV7-9 CASSLARLDQETQYF TGTGCCAGCAGCTTAGCCAGACTAGACCAAGAGACCCAGTACTTC
. . TRBJ1-1 TRBV5-1 CASSLDGGGDTEAFF TGCGCCAGCAGCTTGGATGGAGGGGGGGACACTGAAGCTTTCTTT
TRBD2 . TRBJ2-1 TRBV12-5 CASGFLAGNNEQFF TGTGCTAGTGGTTTTCTAGCGGGTAACAATGAGCAGTTCTTC
TRBD1 . TRBJ1-2 TRBV14 CASSQDQGVGYGYTF TGTGCCAGCAGCCAAGATCAGGGGGTCGGCTATGGCTACACCTTC
. . TRBJ2-3 TRBV24-1 CATSSWRSTDTQYF TGTGCCACCAGTAGCTGGCGGAGCACAGATACGCAGTATTTT
. . TRBJ2-3 TRBV6-5 CASNYCVDTQYF TGTGCCAGCAACTACTGTGTAGATACGCAGTATTTT
. . TRBJ1-5 TRBV18 CASSPQESNQPQHF TGTGCCAGCTCACCGCAAGAGAGCAATCAGCCCCAGCATTTT
TRBD1 . TRBJ1-2 TRBV11-2 CASSLAGGQNYGYTF TGTGCCAGCAGCTTAGCAGGGGGCCAGAACTATGGCTACACCTTC
TRBD1 . TRBJ1-4 TRBV5-1 CASSLVTPGQGSEKLFF TGCGCCAGCAGCTTGGTGACCCCGGGACAGGGCTCTGAAAAACTGTTTTTT
TRBD1 . TRBJ1-5 TRBV5-4 CASSSRDRGGNQPQHF TGTGCCAGCAGCTCCCGGGACAGGGGAGGCAATCAGCCCCAGCATTTT
. . TRBJ2-2 TRBV19 CASSILITATGELFF TGTGCCAGTAGTATTTTGATAACAGCCACCGGGGAGCTGTTTTTT
. . TRBJ2-7 TRBV18 CASSPGTASPYEQYF TGTGCCAGCTCACCTGGGACTGCAAGCCCCTACGAGCAGTACTTC
. . TRBJ2-7 TRBV13 CASSLGGKESYEQYF TGTGCCAGCAGCTTAGGAGGTAAGGAGTCCTACGAGCAGTACTTC
. . TRBJ1-1 TRBV19 CASSRAGRDTEAFF TGTGCCAGTAGTAGGGCGGGGCGGGACACTGAAGCTTTCTTT
TRBD1 . TRBJ1-4 TRBV12-5 CASGSILGQGREKLFF TGTGCTAGTGGTTCGATCTTGGGACAGGGGCGAGAAAAACTGTTTTTT
TRBD1 . TRBJ2-7 TRBV2 CASLQGATYEQYF TGTGCCAGCCTACAGGGGGCCACCTACGAGCAGTACTTC
TRBD1 . TRBJ1-1 TRBV6-5 CATNPRGQTEAFF TGTGCCACCAACCCCAGGGGGCAGACTGAAGCTTTCTTT
. . TRBJ2-2 TRBV6-5 CASQGLATGELFF TGTGCCAGCCAGGGACTGGCCACCGGGGAGCTGTTTTTT
. . TRBJ2-2 TRBV5-4 CASSRLEDTGELFF TGTGCCAGCAGCCGTCTAGAGGACACCGGGGAGCTGTTTTTT
. . TRBJ2-2 TRBV6-4 CASSASTEITGELFF TGTGCCAGCAGTGCATCGACTGAAATCACCGGGGAGCTGTTTTTT
TRBD1 . TRBJ1-1 TRBV11-2 CASSRGQANTEAFF TGTGCCAGCAGTAGGGGACAGGCGAACACTGAAGCTTTCTTT
. . TRBJ2-3 TRBV27 CASSQAVFSTDTQYF TGTGCCAGCAGTCAAGCTGTGTTTAGCACAGATACGCAGTATTTT
TRBD1 . TRBJ1-5 TRBV6-5 CASSQTGPTQPQHF TGTGCCAGCAGTCAGACAGGGCCCACTCAGCCCCAGCATTTT
. . TRBJ1-2 TRBV30 CAWRPGRGLLKGYGYTF TGTGCCTGGAGGCCCGGTAGGGGACTTCTTAAGGGCTATGGCTACACCTTC
TRBD1 . TRBJ1-2 TRBV18 CASSPSTSMGQSESYTF TGTGCCAGCTCACCCTCGACCTCGATGGGACAGTCTGAGAGCTACACCTTC
TRBD1 once TRBJ1-1 TRBV19 CASSWDRNTEAFF TGTGCCAGTAGTTGGGACAGGAACACTGAAGCTTTCTTT
. . TRBJ1-3 TRBV5-1 CASSLLGQGSSGNTIYF TGCGCCAGCAGCTTGCTTGGGCAGGGGAGCTCTGGAAACACCATATATTTT
. . TRBJ1-1 TRBV19 CARETGEAFF TGTGCCAGGGAGACAGGTGAAGCTTTCTTT